Each of the 18 T cell receptor beta chains below was sequenced from the same sample in a study of T cell responses to AZD1222 COVID-19 vaccine. Assay used: immunoSEQ multiplex PCR; TCRdb lists only in-frame clones, some missing. The sample shows 100,000 to 110,000 clones, about 89% of them seen only once. Source: peripheral blood, taken on day 0 of MenACWY control vaccination. All receptors derive from an adult in good health.

The CDR3 coding sequence is TGTGCCAGCAGCGGGACAAGTCAAAACACTGAAGCTTTCTTT. It specifies CASSGTSQNTEAFF. The V gene is TRBV9, the J gene TRBJ1-1; D possibly corresponds to TRBD1 (5 bases). V shed 3 bases and J shed 2 bases, with 11 bases lying between them. The CDR3 has 14 residues. Germline CDR1 is SGDLS and CDR2 is YYNGEE.

The chain recombines TRBV9 with TRBJ1-2; 10 bases match TRBD1. CDR3 length: 14 amino acids. CDR1 is SGDLS, CDR2 YYNGEE, per germline. V trimming: 5 bases; J trimming: 7 bases; junction bases outside the gene matches: 8. CDR3 nucleotides: TGTGCCAGCAGACGGTTGGGGGACAGGGGTGGCTACACCTTC. This encodes CASRRLGDRGGYTF.

J is TRBJ1-1 and V is TRBV7-8; a possible D gene is TRBD1 (5 bases). The V gene's germline CDR1 is SGHVS and CDR2 FQNEAQ. The CDR3 covers 15 residues. Trimming pared 1 base from V and 3 bases from J, leaving 12 bases between. CDR3 bases: TGTGCCAGCAGCTTAGGTCGGGGCCTACACACTGAAGCTTTCTTT. Amino acids: CASSLGRGLHTEAFF.

The rearrangement joins TRBV7-6 to TRBJ1-3; D gene unclear. The V and J ends lost 4 bases and 0 bases respectively, with 4 bases between them. CDR3 length equals 13 residues. The germline gives CDR1 SGHVS, CDR2 FNYEAQ. CDR3 coding DNA: TGTGCCAGCAGCTCGCCCTCTGGAAACACCATATATTTT. It specifies CASSSPSGNTIYF.

V is TRBV5-5 and J is TRBJ1-1; a weak D match, TRBD1 (6 bases). Germline CDR1 SGHKS, CDR2 YYEKEE (reference sequence). This CDR3 has 14 residues. V was shortened by 1 base and J by 6 bases, with 13 bases between the two germline ends. The CDR3 reads CASSLSRQGSEAFF. The CDR3 bases are TGTGCCAGCAGCTTGTCCCGTCAGGGGTCTGAAGCTTTCTTT.

V gene TRBV6-1 combines with J gene TRBJ1-1; D unresolved. This CDR3 is built from 13 residues. CDR1 and CDR2 (germline): MNHNS, SASEGT. V was cut by 1 base and J by 4 bases, with 7 bases left in between. Written as DNA, the CDR3 is TGTGCCAGCAGTGAAGTCAGTAGCACTGAAGCTTTCTTT. Protein: CASSEVSSTEAFF.

This clone was seen a few times. The V call is TRBV6-4, the J call TRBJ1-2; D is possibly TRBD1 (5 bases). V was clipped by 2 bases and J by 8 bases, with 15 bases between them. This CDR3 region has 14 residues. Per the germline V gene, CDR1 is MRHNA and CDR2 is SNTAGT. The CDR3 DNA reads as TGTGCCAGCAGTGACGGGGAAGGGGCTAACGGCTACACCTTC. It translates to CASSDGEGANGYTF.

This rearrangement joins TRBV10-3 to TRBJ2-2; no definite D call. CDR3 size: 13 residues. CDR1 is ENHRY and CDR2 is SYGVKD in the germline V gene. Trimming pared 2 bases from V and 6 bases from J, leaving 7 bases between. CDR3 sequence reads: CAISEMAAGELFF. The CDR3 DNA reads TGTGCCATCAGTGAGATGGCGGCCGGGGAGCTGTTTTTT.

The V call is TRBV7-2, the J call TRBJ2-1, with D tentatively TRBD1 (6 bases). V was cut by 1 base and J by 5 bases, with 15 bases left in between. This CDR3 has 16 amino acids. Germline loops: CDR1 SGHTA, CDR2 FQGNSA. Written as DNA, the CDR3 is TGTGCCAGCAGCTTAGGACAGGTTCCCTCGCACAATGAGCAGTTCTTC. Its translation is CASSLGQVPSHNEQFF.

CDR3 coding DNA: TGTGCCAGCAGTGAATTGTCAGAAGGAGACTACGAGCAGTACTTC. It translates to CASSELSEGDYEQYF. The rearrangement links TRBV25-1 to TRBJ2-7; D ambiguous. V was pared by 1 base and J by 3 bases, with 13 bases between. Germline-derived CDR1 and CDR2 are MGHDK and SYGVNS. The CDR3 sequence is 15 residues long.

The rearrangement uses TRBV5-1 and TRBJ1-2; D remains ambiguous. This CDR3 has 15 amino acids. Germline loops: CDR1 SGHRS, CDR2 YFSETQ. Trimming shortened V by 0 bases and J by 4 bases, and 13 bases separated the two germline ends. DNA of the CDR3: TGCGCCAGCAGCTTGGAAGGGCAGGCGGCCTATGGCTACACCTTC. Translated: CASSLEGQAAYGYTF. The whole variable domain, remainder taken from reference TRBV5-1 and TRBJ1-2, is KAGVTQTPRYLIKTRGQQVTLSCSPISGHRSVSWYQQTPGQGLQFLFEYFSETQRNKGNFPGRFSGRQFSNSRSEMNVSTLELGDSALYLCASSLEGQAAYGYTFGSGTRLTVV.

The rearrangement links TRBV9 to TRBJ2-1, with TRBD1 identical over 9 bases. The CDR3 extends over 14 amino acids. J lost 9 bases, V lost 0 bases, and 4 bases had no gene match. Germline loops: CDR1 SGDLS, CDR2 YYNGEE. The CDR3 protein is CASSVVGQGPEQFF. The CDR3 nucleotides read TGTGCCAGCAGCGTAGTGGGACAGGGCCCTGAGCAGTTCTTC.

In this sample, this clone turned up a few times. The chain employs TRBV30 and TRBJ1-1; D gene unclear. V was shortened by 8 bases and J by 6 bases, with 13 bases between the two germline ends. The CDR3 covers 11 residues. CDR1 is GTSNPN, CDR2 SVGIG, per germline (reference sequence). CDR3 amino acids: CAEALGAEAFF. The DNA of the CDR3 is TGTGCCGAGGCCCTTGGGGCTGAAGCTTTCTTT.

This chain links TRBV4-1 with TRBJ1-1; TRBD1 agrees at 8 bases. This CDR3 is built from 16 residues. The germline gives CDR1 MGHRA, CDR2 YSYEKL. Germline trimming cut 4 bases from V and 2 bases from J; bases unmatched to any gene: 9. The CDR3 loop is CASSPTTGQGNTEAFF. CDR3 sequence (DNA): TGCGCCAGCAGCCCTACCACTGGACAGGGAAACACTGAAGCTTTCTTT.

The chain uses TRBV5-1 and TRBJ2-5, with TRBD2 as a possible D gene (5 bases). The CDR3 spans 16 residues. CDR1 is SGHRS, CDR2 YFSETQ, per germline. The germline V and J ends were trimmed by 6 bases and 0 bases, with 18 bases remaining between them. The CDR3 sequence is CASTTSGLLYQETQYF. The CDR3 coding sequence is TGCGCCAGCACCACCAGTGGACTCTTATACCAAGAGACCCAGTACTTC.

This clone was detected a few times. V is TRBV19 and J is TRBJ2-2; no firm D call. V lost 4 bases, J lost 0 bases, and 6 bases lay in between. Germline V gene lookup returns CDR1 LNHDA and CDR2 SQIVND (reference sequence). The CDR3 loop spans 14 amino acids. DNA of the CDR3: TGTGCCAGTAGTACTCAGACGAACACCGGGGAGCTGTTTTTT. It codes for CASSTQTNTGELFF.

The chain links TRBV28 to TRBJ1-1, with D possibly matching TRBD1 (5 bases). Deletions cut 6 bases from V and 0 bases from J, with 8 bases between. Per germline, CDR1 MDHEN and CDR2 SYDVKM. This CDR3 is built from 13 residues. The CDR3, as DNA: TGTGCCAGCAGAAAGACAGTGAACACTGAAGCTTTCTTT. This translates into CASRKTVNTEAFF.

The chain recombines TRBV30 with TRBJ1-3, with D hard to call. The germline V and J ends were trimmed by 3 bases and 1 base, with 4 bases remaining between them. Looked up from germline, CDR1 is GTSNPN and CDR2 is SVGIG (reference sequence). CDR3 length equals 12 residues. For the CDR3, the DNA is TGTGCCTGGAGGGGGTCTGGAAACACCATATATTTT. The encoded protein is CAWRGSGNTIYF.